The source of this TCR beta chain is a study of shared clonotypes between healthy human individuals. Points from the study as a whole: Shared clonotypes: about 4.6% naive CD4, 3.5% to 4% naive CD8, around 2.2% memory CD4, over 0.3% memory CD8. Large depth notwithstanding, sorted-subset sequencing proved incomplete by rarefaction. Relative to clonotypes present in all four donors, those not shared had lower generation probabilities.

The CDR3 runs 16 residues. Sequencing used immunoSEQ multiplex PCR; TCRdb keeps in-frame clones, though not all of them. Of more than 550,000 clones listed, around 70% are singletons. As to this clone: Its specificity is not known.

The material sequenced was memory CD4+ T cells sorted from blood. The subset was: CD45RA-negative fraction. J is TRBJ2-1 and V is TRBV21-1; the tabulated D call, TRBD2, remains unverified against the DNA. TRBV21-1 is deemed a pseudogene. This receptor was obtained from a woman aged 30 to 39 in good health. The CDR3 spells CASSEEELFPYNEQFF. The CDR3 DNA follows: TGTGCCAGCAGCGAAGAAGAGCTTTTCCCCTACAATGAGCAGTTCTTC.